Sequencing of this T cell receptor beta chain was carried out in a study of cytomegalovirus exposure and HLA in healthy donors. Study overall: Previous work identified roughly 110 million unique TCR beta sequences from around 200 million T cells. Study-wide results and caveats: As a later analysis revealed, the rate of TCR association differed by HLA locus, with DRB1 most and HLA-C fewest.

PCR primers comprised 60 Vbeta and 13 Jbeta primers. Clones were read by immunoSEQ multiplex PCR, and TCRdb kept only the in-frame ones, dropping some. This table has approximately 250,000 clones, more than 70% appearing once. The CDR3 loop spans 15 amino acids. V gave up 3 bases and J gave up 10 bases, with 21 bases separating them. Germline V gives CDR1 LNHDA, CDR2 SQIVND (reference sequence). Remarks on this clone: Its antigen is unidentified.

Sample: PBMCs. V is TRBV19 and J is TRBJ1-1; perhaps TRBD1 as D (6 bases). The receptor was isolated from a boy aged 5 to 17 in good health and CMV-seronegative. This CDR3 reads CASSIPTGKGEGAFF. The CDR3 DNA reads as TGTGCCAGTAGTATCCCCACAGGGAAAGGAGAAGGAGCTTTCTTT. Based on the CDR3 plus reference TRBV19 and TRBJ1-1, the full variable domain is DGGITQSPKYLFRKEGQNVTLSCEQNLNHDAMYWYRQDPGQGLRLIYYSQIVNDFQKGDIAEGYSVSREKKESFPLTVTSAQKNPTAFYLCASSIPTGKGEGAFFGQGTRLTVV.